This T cell receptor beta chain was recorded in a study of shared clonotypes between healthy human individuals. Whole-study context: Three plates were used per donor for CD4 naive, three for CD4 memory, two for CD8 naive and one for CD8 memory.

Terminally differentiated effector memory CD45RA+ cells were left out of the naive CD8 fraction, which was CD45RO-negative and positively selected for CCR7. Note on this clone: Its antigen is as yet unknown.

It was at deep level that the assay was run. The data were produced by immunoSEQ multiplex PCR, yet TCRdb's version contains in-frame clones alone and is incomplete. This repertoire shows about 1,900,000 clones, about 95% found once; its top ten account for 0.95% to 1.5%. This CDR3 has 12 amino acids. Trimming removed 2 bases at V and 6 bases at J, with 7 bases between. CDR1 and CDR2 from the germline V gene are MNHNS and SASEGT. Study outcomes and limitations: The rarefaction results pointed to incomplete sorted-subset sequencing despite large depth. An effect of sequencing depth on clonotype sharing among donors was expected.

Input material: naive CD8+ T cells sorted from blood. This receptor was taken from a man aged 18 to 35 in good health. The chain uses TRBV6-1 and TRBJ1-1; D gene uncertain. The CDR3 DNA follows: TGTGCCAGCAGTGAATGGGTCCCTGAAGCTTTCTTT. It specifies CASSEWVPEAFF.